The present entry profiles one TCR beta chain with its context. This CDR3 contains 14 residues. Germline CDR1 SNHLY, CDR2 FYNNEI. Trimming removed 4 bases from V and 5 bases from J, with 14 bases in between. The sample belongs to a study of blood T cell repertoires in COVID-19. Across the study: There were acute and convalescent COVID-19 samples, and they came from the United States, Italy and Spain.

Per the original methods: Reference gene primer amplification gave estimated nucleated cell counts. The protocol was immunoSEQ multiplex PCR, while the TCRdb copy is restricted to in-frame clones and leaves out a portion. V and J calls and clone size are as listed in that table; D and trimming were resolved from the DNA. The sample consists of 200,000 to 250,000 clones, more than 80% of them appearing once. The sequence derives from a woman of 80 years or more with acute or convalescent COVID-19. Sample: peripheral blood. The chain is built from TRBV2 and TRBJ2-5; D might be TRBD1 (6 bases). The CDR3 bases are TGTGCCAGCAGTGTTAGCAGGGGCCAGGAGACCCAGTACTTC. Amino acids: CASSVSRGQETQYF.